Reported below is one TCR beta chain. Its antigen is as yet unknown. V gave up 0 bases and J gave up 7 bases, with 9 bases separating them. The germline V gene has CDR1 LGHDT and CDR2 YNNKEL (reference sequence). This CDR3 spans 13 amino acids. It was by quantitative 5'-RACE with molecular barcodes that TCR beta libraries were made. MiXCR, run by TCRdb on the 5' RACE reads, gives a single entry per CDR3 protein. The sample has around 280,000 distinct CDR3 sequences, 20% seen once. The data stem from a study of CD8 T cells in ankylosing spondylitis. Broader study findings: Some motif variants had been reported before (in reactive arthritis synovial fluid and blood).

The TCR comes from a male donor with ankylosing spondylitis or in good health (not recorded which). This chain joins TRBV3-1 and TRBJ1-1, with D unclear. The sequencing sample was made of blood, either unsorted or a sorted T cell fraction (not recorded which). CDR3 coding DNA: TGTGCCAGCAGCCAAGATGGGGAGGTTGAAGCTTTCTTT. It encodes CASSQDGEVEAFF.